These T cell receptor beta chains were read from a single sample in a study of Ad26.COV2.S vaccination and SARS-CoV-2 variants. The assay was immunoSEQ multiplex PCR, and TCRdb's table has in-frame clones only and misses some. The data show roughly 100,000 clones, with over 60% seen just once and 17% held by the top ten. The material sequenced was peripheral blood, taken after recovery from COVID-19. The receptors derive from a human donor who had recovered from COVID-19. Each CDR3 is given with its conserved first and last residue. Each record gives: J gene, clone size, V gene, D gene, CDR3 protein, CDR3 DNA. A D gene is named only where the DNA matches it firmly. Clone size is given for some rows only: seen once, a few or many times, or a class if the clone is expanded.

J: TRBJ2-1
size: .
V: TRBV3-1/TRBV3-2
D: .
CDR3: CASSQNDNEQFF
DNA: TGTGCCAGCAGCCAGAACGACAATGAGCAGTTCTTC

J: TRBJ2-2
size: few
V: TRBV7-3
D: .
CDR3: CASSAGTNTGELFF
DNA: TGTGCCAGCAGCGCCGGGACCAACACCGGGGAGCTGTTTTTT

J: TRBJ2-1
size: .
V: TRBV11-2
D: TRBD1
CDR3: CASSNDRGNEQFF
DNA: TGTGCCAGCAGCAATGACAGGGGCAATGAGCAGTTCTTC

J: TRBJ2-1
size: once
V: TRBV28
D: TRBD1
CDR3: CASTPGQGVNEQFF
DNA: TGTGCCAGCACCCCGGGACAGGGTGTCAATGAGCAGTTCTTC

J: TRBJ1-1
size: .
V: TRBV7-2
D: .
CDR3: CASSFSLQGTEAFF
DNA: TGTGCCAGCAGCTTCAGCCTGCAGGGCACTGAAGCTTTCTTT

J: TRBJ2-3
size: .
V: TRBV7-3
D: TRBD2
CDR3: CASSLQAGEVDTQYF
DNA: TGTGCCAGCAGCTTACAAGCGGGGGAGGTTGATACGCAGTATTTT

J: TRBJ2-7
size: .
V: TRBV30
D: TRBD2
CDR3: CAGRAGSLYEQYF
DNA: TGTGCCGGGAGGGCAGGGAGCCTCTACGAGCAGTACTTC

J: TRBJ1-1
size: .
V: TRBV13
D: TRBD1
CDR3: CASTPRTGFFVNTEAFF
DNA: TGTGCCAGCACCCCGCGGACAGGGTTTTTTGTGAACACTGAAGCTTTCTTT

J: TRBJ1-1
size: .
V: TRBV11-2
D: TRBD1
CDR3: CASSLGRGRYTEAFF
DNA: TGTGCCAGCAGCTTAGGTAGGGGGCGGTACACTGAAGCTTTCTTT

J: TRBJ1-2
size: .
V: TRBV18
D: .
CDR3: CASSWTAEQHYGYTF
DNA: TGTGCCAGCTCGTGGACGGCCGAGCAGCACTATGGCTACACCTTC

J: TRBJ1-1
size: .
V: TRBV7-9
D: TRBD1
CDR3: CASSPQTGGTEAFF
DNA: TGTGCCAGCAGCCCCCAGACAGGGGGCACTGAAGCTTTCTTT

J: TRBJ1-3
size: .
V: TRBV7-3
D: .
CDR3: CASSLTPGAGNTIYF
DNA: TGTGCCAGCAGCTTAACGCCGGGGGCTGGAAACACCATATATTTT

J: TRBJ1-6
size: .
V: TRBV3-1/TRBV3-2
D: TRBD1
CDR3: CASSQVTGGVSPLHF
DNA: TGTGCCAGCAGCCAAGTGACAGGGGGCGTCTCACCCCTCCACTTT

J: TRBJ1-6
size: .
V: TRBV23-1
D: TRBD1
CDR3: CASSQFPTGDNSPLHF
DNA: TGCGCCAGCAGTCAATTTCCGACAGGGGATAATTCACCCCTCCACTTT

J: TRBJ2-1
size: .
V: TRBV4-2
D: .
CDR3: CASSQAGVSYNEQFF
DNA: TGTGCCAGCAGCCAAGCAGGGGTCTCCTACAATGAGCAGTTCTTC

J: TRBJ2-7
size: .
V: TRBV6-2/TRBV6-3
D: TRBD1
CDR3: CASSYSVRDRNSYEQYF
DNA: TGTGCCAGCAGTTACTCGGTCCGGGACAGAAACTCCTACGAGCAGTACTTC

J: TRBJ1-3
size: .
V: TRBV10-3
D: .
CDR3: CAISDQARNSGNTIYF
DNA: TGTGCCATCAGTGACCAGGCCAGAAACTCTGGAAACACCATATATTTT

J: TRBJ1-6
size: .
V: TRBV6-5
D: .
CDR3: CASSIRDSPLHF
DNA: TGTGCCAGCAGTATCAGGGATTCACCCCTCCACTTT

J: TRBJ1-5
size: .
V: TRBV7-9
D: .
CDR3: CASSLEVGAYSNQPQHF
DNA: TGTGCCAGCAGCTTAGAGGTAGGGGCTTATAGCAATCAGCCCCAGCATTTT

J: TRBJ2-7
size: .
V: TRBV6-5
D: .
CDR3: CASSYSGARYEQYF
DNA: TGTGCCAGCAGTTACTCAGGGGCCAGGTACGAGCAGTACTTC

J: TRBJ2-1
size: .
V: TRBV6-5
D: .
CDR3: CASTPDSHNEQFF
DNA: TGTGCCAGCACCCCGGACAGCCACAATGAGCAGTTCTTC

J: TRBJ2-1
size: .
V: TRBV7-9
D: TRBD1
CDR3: CASSRSDRGPLSYNNEQFF
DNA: TGTGCCAGCAGCCGCTCGGACAGGGGGCCTCTTAGCTATAACAATGAGCAGTTCTTC

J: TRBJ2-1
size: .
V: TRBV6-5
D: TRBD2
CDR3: CASSQTSAGYNEQFF
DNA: TGTGCCAGCAGTCAAACTAGCGCGGGCTACAATGAGCAGTTCTTC

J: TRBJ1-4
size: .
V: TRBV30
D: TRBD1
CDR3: CAYLDRGGGEKLFF
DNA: TGTGCCTACCTCGACAGGGGCGGTGGTGAAAAACTGTTTTTT

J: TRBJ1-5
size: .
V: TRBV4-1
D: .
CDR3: CASSLPGAAYQPQHF
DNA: TGCGCCAGCAGCCTCCCCGGGGCCGCCTATCAGCCCCAGCATTTT

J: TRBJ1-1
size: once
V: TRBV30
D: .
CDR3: CAWSLTSNTEAFF
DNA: TGTGCCTGGAGTCTTACATCGAACACTGAAGCTTTCTTT

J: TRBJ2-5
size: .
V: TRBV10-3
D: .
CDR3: CASTPTDQETQYF
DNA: TGTGCCTCTACTCCGACCGACCAAGAGACCCAGTACTTC

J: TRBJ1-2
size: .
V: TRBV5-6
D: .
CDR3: CASSPGFYGYTF
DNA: TGTGCCAGCAGCCCGGGGTTCTATGGCTACACCTTC

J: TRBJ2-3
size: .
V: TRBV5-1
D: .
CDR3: CASSYGSEDTQYF
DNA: TGCGCCAGCAGCTACGGGTCGGAGGATACGCAGTATTTT

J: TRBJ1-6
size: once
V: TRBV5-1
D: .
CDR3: CASSWDALSPLHF
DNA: TGCGCCAGCAGCTGGGACGCCCTCTCACCCCTCCACTTT

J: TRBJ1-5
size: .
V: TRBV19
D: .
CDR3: CASSILRQPQHF
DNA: TGTGCCAGTAGTATTTTACGGCAGCCCCAGCATTTT

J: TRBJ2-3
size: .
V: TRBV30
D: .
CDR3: CAWSPSSDTQYF
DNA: TGTGCCTGGAGTCCTTCGTCAGATACGCAGTATTTT

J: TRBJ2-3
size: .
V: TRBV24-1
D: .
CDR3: CATEGGITDTQYF
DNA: TGTGCCACTGAGGGGGGAATCACAGATACGCAGTATTTT

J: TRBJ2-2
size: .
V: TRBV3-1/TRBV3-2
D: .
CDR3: CASSQAPGYSTNTGELFF
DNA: TGTGCCAGCAGCCAAGCCCCAGGCTACTCTACGAACACCGGGGAGCTGTTTTTT

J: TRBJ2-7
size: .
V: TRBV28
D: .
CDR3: CASSLVQGAYEQYF
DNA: TGTGCCAGCAGTTTAGTACAGGGAGCCTACGAGCAGTACTTC

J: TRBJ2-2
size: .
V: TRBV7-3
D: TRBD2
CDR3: CASSLSLVAGGGELFF
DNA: TGTGCCAGCAGCTTAAGTTTAGTAGCGGGGGGCGGGGAGCTGTTTTTT

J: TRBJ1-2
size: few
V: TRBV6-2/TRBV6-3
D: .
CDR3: CASSWQVGQVSGYTF
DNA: TGTGCCAGCAGTTGGCAAGTCGGGCAGGTGAGCGGCTACACCTTC

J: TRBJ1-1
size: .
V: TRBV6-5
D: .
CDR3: CASRLQWNTEAFF
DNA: TGTGCCAGCAGACTACAGTGGAACACTGAAGCTTTCTTT

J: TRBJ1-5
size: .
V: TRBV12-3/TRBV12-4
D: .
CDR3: CASRGRWDQPQHF
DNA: TGTGCCAGCAGGGGCAGGTGGGATCAGCCCCAGCATTTT

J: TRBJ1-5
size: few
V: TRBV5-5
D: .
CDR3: CASSLEGGNQPQHF
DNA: TGTGCCAGCAGCTTGGAGGGCGGCAATCAGCCCCAGCATTTT

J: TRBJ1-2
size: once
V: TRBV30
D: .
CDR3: CAWSRDSNYGYTF
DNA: TGTGCCTGGAGTCGGGATTCTAACTATGGCTACACCTTC

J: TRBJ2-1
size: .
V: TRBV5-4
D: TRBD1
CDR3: CASSRRDSSYNEQFF
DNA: TGTGCCAGCAGCCGCCGGGACAGCTCCTACAATGAGCAGTTCTTC

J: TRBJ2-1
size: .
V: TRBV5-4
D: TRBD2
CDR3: CASSPAGGLLNEQFF
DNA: TGTGCCAGCAGCCCAGCGGGGGGGTTACTTAATGAGCAGTTCTTC

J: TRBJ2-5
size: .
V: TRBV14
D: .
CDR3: CASSQVSGTQYF
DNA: TGTGCCAGCAGCCAAGTCAGCGGGACCCAGTACTTC

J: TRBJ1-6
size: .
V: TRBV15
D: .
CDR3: CATSRDGPPNSPLHF
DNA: TGTGCCACCAGCAGAGATGGGCCCCCTAATTCACCCCTCCACTTT

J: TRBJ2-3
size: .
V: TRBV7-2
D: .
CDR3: CASREFVLASTDTQYF
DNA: TGTGCCAGCAGGGAATTCGTGCTAGCGAGCACAGATACGCAGTATTTT

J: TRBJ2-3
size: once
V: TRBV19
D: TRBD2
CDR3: CASSMGLAVDTQYF
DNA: TGTGCCAGTAGTATGGGACTAGCAGTAGATACGCAGTATTTT

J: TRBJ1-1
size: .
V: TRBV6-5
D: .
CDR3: CASRDTANTEAFF
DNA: TGTGCCAGCAGAGACACCGCGAACACTGAAGCTTTCTTT

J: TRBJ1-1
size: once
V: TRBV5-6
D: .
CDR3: CASSSTLGLMNTEAFF
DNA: TGTGCCAGCAGCTCGACATTGGGACTTATGAACACTGAAGCTTTCTTT

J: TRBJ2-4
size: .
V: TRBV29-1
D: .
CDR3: CSVDRGLGNIQYF
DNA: TGCAGCGTTGACCGGGGGTTGGGAAACATTCAGTACTTC

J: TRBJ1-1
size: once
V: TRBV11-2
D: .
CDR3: CASSFNGNTEAFF
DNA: TGTGCCAGCAGCTTTAACGGGAACACTGAAGCTTTCTTT

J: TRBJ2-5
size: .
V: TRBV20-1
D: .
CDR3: CSAWQETQYF
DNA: TGCAGTGCTTGGCAAGAGACCCAGTACTTC

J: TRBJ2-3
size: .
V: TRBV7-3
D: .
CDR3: CASSTGTTTDTQYF
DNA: TGTGCCAGCAGTACCGGGACAACCACAGATACGCAGTATTTT